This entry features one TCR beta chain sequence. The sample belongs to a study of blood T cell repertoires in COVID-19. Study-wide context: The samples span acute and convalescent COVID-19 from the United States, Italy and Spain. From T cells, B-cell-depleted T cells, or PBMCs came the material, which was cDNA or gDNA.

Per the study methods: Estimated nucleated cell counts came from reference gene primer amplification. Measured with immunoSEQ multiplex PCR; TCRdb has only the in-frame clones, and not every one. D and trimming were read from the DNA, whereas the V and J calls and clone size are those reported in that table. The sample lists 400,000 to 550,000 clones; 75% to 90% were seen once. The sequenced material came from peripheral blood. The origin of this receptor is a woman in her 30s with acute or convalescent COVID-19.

The CDR3 loop is CASSEGQPNTEAFF. In DNA form, the CDR3 reads TGCGCCAGCTCCGAAGGACAGCCGAACACTGAAGCTTTCTTT. The rearrangement links TRBV5-1 to TRBJ1-1; a weak D match, TRBD1 (6 bases). V lost 7 bases and J lost 1, with 14 bases in between. The CDR3 covers 14 residues. Germline CDR1 SGHRS, CDR2 YFSETQ.